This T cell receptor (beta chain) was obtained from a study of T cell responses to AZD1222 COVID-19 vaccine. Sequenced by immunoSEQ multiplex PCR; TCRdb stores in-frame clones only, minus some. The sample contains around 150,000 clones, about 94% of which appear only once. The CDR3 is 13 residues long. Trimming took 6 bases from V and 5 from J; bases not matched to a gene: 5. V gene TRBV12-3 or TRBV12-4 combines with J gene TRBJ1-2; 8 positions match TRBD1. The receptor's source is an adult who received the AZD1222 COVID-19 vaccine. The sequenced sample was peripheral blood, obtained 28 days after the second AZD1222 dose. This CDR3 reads CASSFRQGYGYTF. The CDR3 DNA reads TGTGCCAGCAGCTTCCGACAGGGGTATGGCTACACCTTC.